The rows below give T cell receptor beta chains drawn from one sample of a study of T-cell memory formation after mild COVID-19. TCRdb reprocessed the 5' RACE reads with MiXCR, giving one entry per CDR3 protein. The table shows just under 150,000 distinct CDR3 sequences, with about 6.1% occurring only once. The specimen was PBMCs or a T cell subset sorted from them (not recorded which). These receptors came from an adult woman who had mild COVID-19 (a few samples of this study predate the infection). Cell type and time point are not known. Both conserved end residues are part of each CDR3. The order of the fields is CDR3 length, clone size, J gene, V gene, D gene, CDR3 protein, CDR3 DNA. D genes are given only for firm matches. The listing skips clone size in some rows; elsewhere it reads once, few, many or a size class.

14 | NA | TRBJ2-1 | TRBV7-9 | TRBD2 | CASSLGTSGNEQFF | TGTGCCAGCAGCTTAGGGACTAGCGGTAATGAGCAGTTCTTC
19 | many | TRBJ2-3 | TRBV20-1 | TRBD2 | CSARDRVAGGPGSGGTQYF | TGCAGTGCTAGAGATCGGGTAGCGGGAGGGCCGGGCTCGGGGGGTACGCAGTATTTT
16 | few | TRBJ2-1 | TRBV14 | TRBD2 | CASSQDRILAGNEQFF | TGTGCCAGCAGCCAAGACCGAATACTAGCGGGAAATGAGCAGTTCTTC
17 | few | TRBJ2-3 | TRBV7-2 | TRBD2 | CASSLVPLAGAADTQYF | TGTGCCAGCAGCTTAGTCCCCTTAGCGGGGGCGGCAGATACGCAGTATTTT
13 | NA | TRBJ2-1 | TRBV5-1 | NA | CASSLESPDEQFF | TGCGCCAGCAGCTTGGAGTCCCCGGATGAGCAGTTCTTC
20 | few | TRBJ2-1 | TRBV25-1 | TRBD2 | CASSETRSGTRIKSGNEQFF | TGTGCCAGCAGTGAGACAAGGTCAGGGACTAGAATCAAGTCGGGGAATGAGCAGTTCTTC
11 | few | TRBJ2-1 | TRBV6-5 | NA | CASKGDTEQFF | TGTGCCAGCAAAGGGGACACTGAGCAGTTCTTC
14 | NA | TRBJ1-1 | TRBV5-1 | NA | CASSLESGMAEAFF | TGCGCCAGCAGCTTGGAATCAGGGATGGCTGAAGCTTTCTTT
14 | few | TRBJ2-1 | TRBV4-2 | NA | CASSQDRARDEQFF | TGTGCCAGCAGCCAAGATCGGGCGAGAGATGAGCAGTTCTTC
14 | many | TRBJ2-1 | TRBV12-3/TRBV12-4 | TRBD2 | CASSYSGPHNEQFF | TGTGCCAGCAGTTATAGCGGGCCCCACAATGAGCAGTTCTTC
15 | NA | TRBJ2-2 | TRBV7-2 | NA | CASSQRDRNTGELFF | TGTGCCAGCAGCCAGCGGGACAGAAACACCGGGGAGCTGTTTTTT
15 | many | TRBJ2-3 | TRBV7-2 | TRBD2 | CASSLVGGGTDTQYF | TGTGCCAGCAGCTTAGTGGGGGGAGGGACAGATACGCAGTATTTT
13 | many | TRBJ2-2 | TRBV12-3/TRBV12-4 | NA | CASSSAQGGELFF | TGTGCCAGCAGTTCTGCACAGGGAGGGGAGCTGTTTTTT
17 | NA | TRBJ2-6 | TRBV4-2 | NA | CASSQALGASGANVLTF | TGTGCCAGCAGCCAAGCATTGGGTGCGTCTGGGGCCAACGTCCTGACTTTC
13 | few | TRBJ1-2 | TRBV18 | NA | CASSPDRRGGYTF | TGTGCCAGCTCACCAGACCGCCGCGGTGGCTACACCTTC
13 | many | TRBJ2-3 | TRBV4-3 | NA | CASSPDSTDTQYF | TGCGCCAGCAGCCCCGATAGCACAGATACGCAGTATTTT
14 | few | TRBJ1-6 | TRBV20-1 | NA | CSARAGPTNSPLHF | TGCAGTGCTAGAGCGGGGCCAACCAATTCACCCCTCCACTTT
16 | few | TRBJ2-1 | TRBV30 | NA | CAWSLSGRWGYNEQFF | TGTGCCTGGAGTCTCTCTGGCCGATGGGGCTACAATGAGCAGTTCTTC
17 | NA | TRBJ2-1 | TRBV6-2/TRBV6-3 | TRBD2 | CASSYRSGAGGYNEQFF | TGTGCCAGCAGTTACAGGTCCGGAGCGGGAGGCTACAATGAGCAGTTCTTC
15 | NA | TRBJ2-7 | TRBV7-2 | TRBD1 | CASSLVVAGGYEQYF | TGTGCCAGCAGCTTAGTAGTGGCAGGGGGCTACGAGCAGTACTTC
13 | many | TRBJ2-1 | TRBV3-1 | TRBD2 | CASSQDIAGEQFF | TGTGCCAGCAGCCAAGATATAGCGGGGGAACAGTTCTTC
14 | many | TRBJ2-7 | TRBV29-1 | TRBD2 | CSASGLAGTYEQYF | TGCAGCGCCTCTGGACTAGCGGGGACCTACGAGCAGTACTTC
13 | NA | TRBJ1-2 | TRBV7-2 | TRBD1 | CASSSGQGIGYTF | TGTGCCAGCAGCTCGGGACAGGGTATTGGCTACACCTTC
15 | few | TRBJ2-7 | TRBV7-9 | TRBD1 | CASSSSDRATYEQYF | TGTGCCAGCAGCTCGTCTGACAGGGCCACCTACGAGCAGTACTTC
15 | few | TRBJ2-7 | TRBV14 | NA | CASSPHGGRPYEQYF | TGTGCCAGCAGCCCCCATGGGGGGCGTCCCTACGAGCAGTACTTC
17 | NA | TRBJ2-1 | TRBV5-1 | TRBD2 | CASSLAGESGGLNEQFF | TGCGCCAGCAGCTTGGCCGGCGAAAGCGGGGGTCTCAATGAGCAGTTCTTC
14 | many | TRBJ1-1 | TRBV7-2 | NA | CASSLVGGNTEAFF | TGTGCCAGCAGCTTAGTGGGAGGGAACACTGAAGCTTTCTTT
14 | few | TRBJ2-7 | TRBV18 | NA | CASSPGAGPYEQYF | TGTGCCAGCTCTCCCGGGGCAGGCCCCTACGAGCAGTACTTC
14 | many | TRBJ2-5 | TRBV3-1 | NA | CASSPPTGGETQYF | TGTGCCAGCAGCCCTCCGACTGGGGGAGAGACCCAGTACTTC
17 | many | TRBJ2-1 | TRBV12-3/TRBV12-4 | TRBD2 | CASSPWTSGNSYNEQFF | TGTGCCAGCAGTCCGTGGACTAGCGGGAACTCCTACAATGAGCAGTTCTTC
16 | NA | TRBJ1-5 | TRBV15 | NA | CATSRGSGGADQPQHF | TGTGCCACCAGCAGAGGATCCGGGGGCGCCGATCAGCCCCAGCATTTT
13 | few | TRBJ1-1 | TRBV29-1 | TRBD1 | CSAPEGASTEAFF | TGCAGCGCCCCGGAGGGGGCGAGCACTGAAGCTTTCTTT
17 | many | TRBJ1-1 | TRBV7-8 | TRBD1 | CASSLLATYRGPPEAFF | TGTGCCAGCAGCTTATTGGCCACCTACAGGGGGCCCCCTGAAGCTTTCTTT
16 | many | TRBJ2-7 | TRBV5-1 | TRBD1 | CASSYGRTGINYEQYF | TGCGCCAGCAGTTATGGCCGGACAGGGATCAACTACGAGCAGTACTTC
13 | few | TRBJ2-1 | TRBV12-3/TRBV12-4 | NA | CASRMDIYNEQFF | TGTGCCAGCAGAATGGACATCTACAATGAGCAGTTCTTC
13 | NA | TRBJ2-2 | TRBV12-3/TRBV12-4 | NA | CASSTYVTGELFF | TGTGCCAGCAGTACGTACGTCACCGGGGAGCTGTTTTTT
13 | NA | TRBJ1-5 | TRBV30 | NA | CAWSSPSARLQHF | TGTGCCTGGAGTTCGCCCTCGGCGCGGCTCCAGCATTTT
14 | many | TRBJ2-2 | TRBV20-1 | TRBD2 | CSAPLAGYTGELFF | TGCAGTGCTCCCTTAGCGGGGTACACCGGGGAGCTGTTTTTT
14 | few | TRBJ2-7 | TRBV9 | NA | CASSVATFGYEQYF | TGTGCCAGCAGCGTAGCCACCTTCGGCTACGAGCAGTACTTC
14 | many | TRBJ2-5 | TRBV18 | NA | CASSPQNSQETQYF | TGTGCCAGCTCACCACAAAACTCCCAAGAGACCCAGTACTTC
16 | many | TRBJ1-1 | TRBV4-2 | NA | CASSQVIGGLRTEAFF | TGTGCCAGCAGCCAAGTTATCGGTGGACTTCGCACTGAAGCTTTCTTT
17 | NA | TRBJ2-1 | TRBV20-1 | TRBD2 | CSASELAGGIEHNEQFF | TGCAGTGCTAGTGAGCTAGCGGGGGGGATTGAACACAATGAGCAGTTCTTC
14 | few | TRBJ2-7 | TRBV12-3/TRBV12-4 | TRBD1 | CASRQTGGGYEQYF | TGTGCCAGCAGGCAGACAGGGGGCGGCTACGAGCAGTACTTC
15 | NA | TRBJ1-2 | TRBV11-1 | TRBD1 | CASSKRTGGSYGYTF | TGTGCCAGCAGCAAACGGACAGGGGGCAGCTATGGCTACACCTTC
13 | NA | TRBJ1-5 | TRBV30 | NA | CAWSVQGNQPQHF | TGTGCCTGGAGTGTACAGGGCAATCAGCCCCAGCATTTT
16 | many | TRBJ2-1 | TRBV7-2 | TRBD2 | CASSFGASGAYNEQFF | TGTGCCAGCAGCTTTGGCGCTAGCGGAGCGTACAATGAGCAGTTCTTC
12 | many | TRBJ1-4 | TRBV29-1 | NA | CSVGYSEEKLFF | TGCAGCGTTGGATACTCGGAGGAAAAACTGTTTTTT
15 | many | TRBJ1-1 | TRBV24-1 | NA | CATSETGKPGTEAFF | TGTGCCACCAGTGAGACCGGGAAGCCGGGCACTGAAGCTTTCTTT
16 | many | TRBJ2-1 | TRBV5-1 | NA | CASSLTGTTRGGEQFF | TGCGCCAGCAGCTTGACCGGGACCACGCGCGGCGGTGAGCAGTTCTTC
14 | many | TRBJ2-2 | TRBV11-1 | NA | CASSRHGRTGELFF | TGTGCCAGCAGCCGTCACGGGCGCACCGGGGAGCTGTTTTTT
16 | many | TRBJ2-1 | TRBV5-1 | TRBD2 | CASSLIAGGPTDEQFF | TGCGCCAGCAGCCTCATAGCGGGAGGGCCCACGGATGAGCAGTTCTTC
14 | many | TRBJ2-1 | TRBV12-3/TRBV12-4 | TRBD2 | CASRSSGAYNEQFF | TGTGCCAGCAGATCTAGCGGGGCATACAATGAGCAGTTCTTC
15 | NA | TRBJ1-2 | TRBV24-1 | NA | CATSDSSQNNYGYTF | TGTGCCACCAGTGATTCCTCACAGAATAACTATGGCTACACCTTC
15 | many | TRBJ2-1 | TRBV6-2/TRBV6-3 | TRBD2 | CASSELAGGYNEQFF | TGTGCCAGCAGCGAATTAGCGGGAGGGTACAATGAGCAGTTCTTC
12 | NA | TRBJ1-1 | TRBV3-1 | NA | CASSQIGTEAFF | TGTGCCAGCAGCCAAATCGGAACTGAAGCTTTCTTT
14 | many | TRBJ2-7 | TRBV5-1 | NA | CASSLVHNSYEQYF | TGCGCCAGCAGCTTGGTGCACAACTCCTACGAGCAGTACTTC
15 | few | TRBJ2-3 | TRBV5-1 | TRBD2 | CASSLGLAETDTQYF | TGCGCCAGCAGCCTGGGACTAGCGGAGACAGATACGCAGTATTTT
15 | NA | TRBJ2-2 | TRBV28 | NA | CASRRFGGHTGELFF | TGTGCCAGCAGGAGATTTGGGGGACACACCGGGGAGCTGTTTTTT
15 | many | TRBJ2-4 | TRBV20-1 | TRBD1 | CSASGQGGAKNIQYF | TGCAGTGCTAGTGGACAGGGAGGAGCCAAAAACATTCAGTACTTC